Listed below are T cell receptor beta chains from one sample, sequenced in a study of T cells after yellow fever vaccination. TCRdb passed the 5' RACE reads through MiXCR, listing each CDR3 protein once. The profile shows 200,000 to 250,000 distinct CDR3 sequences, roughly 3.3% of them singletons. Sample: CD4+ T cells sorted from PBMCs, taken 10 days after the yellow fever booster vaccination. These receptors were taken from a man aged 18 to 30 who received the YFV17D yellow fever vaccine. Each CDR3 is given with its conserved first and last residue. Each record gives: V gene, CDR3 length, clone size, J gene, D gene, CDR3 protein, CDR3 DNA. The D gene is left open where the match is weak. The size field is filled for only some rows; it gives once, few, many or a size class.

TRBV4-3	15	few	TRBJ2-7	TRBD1	CASSPRTGDFYEQYF	TGCGCCAGCAGCCCCAGGACAGGAGATTTCTACGAGCAGTACTTC
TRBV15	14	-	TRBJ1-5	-	CATSRDNSNQPQHF	TGTGCCACCAGCAGAGATAATAGCAATCAGCCCCAGCATTTT
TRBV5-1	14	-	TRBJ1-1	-	CASSSRDGHTEAFF	TGCGCCAGCAGCTCTCGGGACGGCCACACTGAAGCTTTCTTT
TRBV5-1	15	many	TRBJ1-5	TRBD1	CASSFGDRANQPQHF	TGCGCCAGCAGCTTCGGGGACAGGGCAAATCAGCCCCAGCATTTT
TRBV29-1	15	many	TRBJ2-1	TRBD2	CSVVRRRGGVNEQFF	TGCAGCGTTGTCCGTCGGCGGGGGGGCGTGAATGAGCAGTTCTTC
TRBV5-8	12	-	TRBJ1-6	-	CASSWIGRTLHF	TGTGCCAGCAGCTGGATCGGTAGAACACTCCACTTT
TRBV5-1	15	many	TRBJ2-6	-	CASSKDPGGANVLTF	TGCGCCAGCAGCAAAGACCCGGGAGGGGCCAACGTCCTGACTTTC
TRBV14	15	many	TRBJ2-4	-	CASSQVQGAKNIQYF	TGTGCCAGCAGCCAAGTACAGGGAGCCAAAAACATTCAGTACTTC
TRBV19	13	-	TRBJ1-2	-	CASQSGQPSGYTF	TGTGCCAGTCAATCAGGACAGCCTTCTGGCTACACCTTC
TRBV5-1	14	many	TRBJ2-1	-	CASSLSVTYNEQFF	TGCGCCAGCAGCTTGTCGGTTACCTACAATGAGCAGTTCTTC